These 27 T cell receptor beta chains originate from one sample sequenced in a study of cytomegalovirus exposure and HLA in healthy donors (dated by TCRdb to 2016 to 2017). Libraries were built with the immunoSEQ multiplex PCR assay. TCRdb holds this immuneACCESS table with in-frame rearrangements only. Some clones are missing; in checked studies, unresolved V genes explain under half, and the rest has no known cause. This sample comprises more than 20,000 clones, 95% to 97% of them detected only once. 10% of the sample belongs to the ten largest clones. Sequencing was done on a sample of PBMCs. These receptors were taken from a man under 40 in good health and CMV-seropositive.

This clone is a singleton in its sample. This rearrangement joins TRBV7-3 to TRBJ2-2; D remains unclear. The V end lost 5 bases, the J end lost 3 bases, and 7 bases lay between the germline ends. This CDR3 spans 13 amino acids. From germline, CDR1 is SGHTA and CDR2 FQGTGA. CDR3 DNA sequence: TGTGCCAGCAGCCTATCTTACACCGGGGAGCTGTTTTTT. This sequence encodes CASSLSYTGELFF. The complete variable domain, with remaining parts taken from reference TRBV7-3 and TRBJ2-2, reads GAGVSQTPSNKVTEKGKYVELRCDPISGHTALYWYRQSLGQGPEFLIYFQGTGAADDSGLPNDRFFAVRPEGSVSTLKIQRTERGDSAVYLCASSLSYTGELFFGEGSRLTVL.

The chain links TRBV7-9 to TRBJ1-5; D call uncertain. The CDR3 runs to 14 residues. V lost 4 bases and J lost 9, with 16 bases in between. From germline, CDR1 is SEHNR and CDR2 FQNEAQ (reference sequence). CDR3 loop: CASSSSSPVWPQHF. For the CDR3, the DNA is TGTGCCAGCAGCTCCTCGTCCCCTGTCTGGCCCCAGCATTTT.

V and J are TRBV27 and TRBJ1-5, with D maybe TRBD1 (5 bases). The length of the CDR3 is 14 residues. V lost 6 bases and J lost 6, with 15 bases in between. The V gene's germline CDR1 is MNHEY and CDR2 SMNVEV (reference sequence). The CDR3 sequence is CASSRDFFGQPQHF. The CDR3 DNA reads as TGTGCCAGCAGCCGGGACTTCTTCGGTCAGCCCCAGCATTTT.

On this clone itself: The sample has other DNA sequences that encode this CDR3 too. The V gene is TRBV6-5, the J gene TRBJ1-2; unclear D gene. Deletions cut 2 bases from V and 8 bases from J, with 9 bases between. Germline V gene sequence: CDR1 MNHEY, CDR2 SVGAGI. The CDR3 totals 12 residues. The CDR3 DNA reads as TGTGCCAGCAGTTACGTAGGAGGGGGCTACACCTTC. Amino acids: CASSYVGGGYTF.

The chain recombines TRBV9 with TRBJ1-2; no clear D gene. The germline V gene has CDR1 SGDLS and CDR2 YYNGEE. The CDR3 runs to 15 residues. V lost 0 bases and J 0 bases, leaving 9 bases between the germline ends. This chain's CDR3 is CASSVGNSANYGYTF. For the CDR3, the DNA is TGTGCCAGCAGCGTAGGGAACAGTGCTAACTATGGCTACACCTTC.

The CDR3 protein is CASSQDLIYNEQFF. CDR3 nucleotide sequence: TGTGCCAGCAGCCAGGATCTAATCTACAATGAGCAGTTCTTC. The chain combines TRBV7-9 with TRBJ2-1; D uncertain. The CDR3 is 14 residues long. The germline V gene has CDR1 SEHNR and CDR2 FQNEAQ (reference sequence). The V end lost 5 bases, the J end lost 3 bases, and 11 bases lay between the germline ends.

The CDR3 DNA reads as TGCGCCAGCAGCCAAGATCTGTACAGGGGGCTTGGAACTAATGAAAAACTGTTTTTT. This sequence encodes CASSQDLYRGLGTNEKLFF. The chain couples TRBV4-3 to TRBJ1-4; 9 bases align to TRBD1. The J segment lost 1 base and the V segment lost 0 bases, leaving 9 bases of the junction unmatched. Germline CDR1 and CDR2: LGHNA and YSLEER. This CDR3 has 19 amino acids.

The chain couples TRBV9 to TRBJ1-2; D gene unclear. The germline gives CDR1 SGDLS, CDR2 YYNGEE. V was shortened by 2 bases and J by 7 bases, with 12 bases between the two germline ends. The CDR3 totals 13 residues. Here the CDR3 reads CASSVGRWGGYTF. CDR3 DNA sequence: TGTGCCAGCAGCGTGGGGAGGTGGGGTGGCTACACCTTC.

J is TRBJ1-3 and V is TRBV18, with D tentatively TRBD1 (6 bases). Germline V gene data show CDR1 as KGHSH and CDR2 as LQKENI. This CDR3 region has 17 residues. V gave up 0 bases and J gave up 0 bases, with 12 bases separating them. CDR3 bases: TGTGCCAGCTCACCACCGACAGGCCCGAGCTCTGGAAACACCATATATTTT. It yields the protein CASSPPTGPSSGNTIYF.

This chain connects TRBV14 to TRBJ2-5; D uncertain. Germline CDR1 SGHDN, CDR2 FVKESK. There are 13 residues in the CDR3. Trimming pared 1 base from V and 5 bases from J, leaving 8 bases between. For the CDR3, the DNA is TGTGCCAGCAGCCAAGTTGTTATGGAGACCCAGTACTTC. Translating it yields CASSQVVMETQYF. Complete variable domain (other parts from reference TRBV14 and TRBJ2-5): EAGVTQFPSHSVIEKGQTVTLRCDPISGHDNLYWYRRVMGKEIKFLLHFVKESKQDESGMPNNRFLAERTGGTYSTLKVQPAELEDSGVYFCASSQVVMETQYFGPGTRLLVL.

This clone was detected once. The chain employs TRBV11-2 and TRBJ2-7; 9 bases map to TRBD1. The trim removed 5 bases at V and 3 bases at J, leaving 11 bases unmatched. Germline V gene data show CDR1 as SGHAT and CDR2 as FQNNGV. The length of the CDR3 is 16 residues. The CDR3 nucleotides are TGTGCCAGCAGCCAATACAGGGGGCAGACGTACTACGAGCAGTACTTC. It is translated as CASSQYRGQTYYEQYF.

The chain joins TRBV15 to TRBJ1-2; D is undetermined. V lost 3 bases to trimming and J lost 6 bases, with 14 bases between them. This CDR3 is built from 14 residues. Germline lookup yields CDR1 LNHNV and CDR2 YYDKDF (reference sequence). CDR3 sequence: CATSRQAARDGYTF. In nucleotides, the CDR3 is TGTGCCACCAGCAGGCAAGCGGCGAGGGATGGCTACACCTTC.

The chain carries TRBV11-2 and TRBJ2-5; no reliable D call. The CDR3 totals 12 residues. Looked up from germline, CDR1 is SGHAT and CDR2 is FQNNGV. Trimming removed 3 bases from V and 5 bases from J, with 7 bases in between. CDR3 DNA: TGTGCCAGCAGCTTCCCGTATGAGACCCAGTACTTC. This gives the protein CASSFPYETQYF.

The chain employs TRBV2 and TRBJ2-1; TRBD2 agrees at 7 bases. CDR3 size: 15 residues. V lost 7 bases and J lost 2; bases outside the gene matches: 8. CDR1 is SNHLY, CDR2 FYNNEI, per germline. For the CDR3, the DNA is TGTGCCAGCACCTCCTCCCTAGCGGCCTACAATGAGCAGTTCTTC. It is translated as CASTSSLAAYNEQFF.

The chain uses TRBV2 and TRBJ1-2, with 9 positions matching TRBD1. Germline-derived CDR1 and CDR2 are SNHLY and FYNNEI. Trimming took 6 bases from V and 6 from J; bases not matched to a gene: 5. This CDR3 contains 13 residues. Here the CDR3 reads CASRFTGGNGYTF. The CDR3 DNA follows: TGTGCCAGCAGGTTTACAGGGGGCAATGGCTACACCTTC.

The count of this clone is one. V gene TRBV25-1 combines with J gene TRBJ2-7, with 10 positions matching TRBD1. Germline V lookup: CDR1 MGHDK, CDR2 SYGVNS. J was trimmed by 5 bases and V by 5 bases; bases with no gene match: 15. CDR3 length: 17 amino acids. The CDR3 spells CASSPQASRQGAHEQYF. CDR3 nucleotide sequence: TGTGCCAGCAGTCCTCAGGCCAGTAGACAGGGGGCCCACGAGCAGTACTTC.

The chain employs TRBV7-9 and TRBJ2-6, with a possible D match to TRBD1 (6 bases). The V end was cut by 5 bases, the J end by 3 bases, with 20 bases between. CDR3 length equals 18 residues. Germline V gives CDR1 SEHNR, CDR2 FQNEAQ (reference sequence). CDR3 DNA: TGTGCCAGCAGCCCCCAGGGCACAGGGCTCAGTGGGGCCAACGTCCTGACTTTC. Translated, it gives CASSPQGTGLSGANVLTF.

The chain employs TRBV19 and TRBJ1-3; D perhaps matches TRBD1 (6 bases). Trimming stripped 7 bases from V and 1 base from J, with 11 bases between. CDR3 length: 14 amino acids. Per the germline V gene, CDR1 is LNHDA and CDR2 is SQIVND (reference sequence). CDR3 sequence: CASTQGSSGNTIYF. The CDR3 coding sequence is TGTGCCAGTACACAGGGTTCTTCTGGAAACACCATATATTTT.

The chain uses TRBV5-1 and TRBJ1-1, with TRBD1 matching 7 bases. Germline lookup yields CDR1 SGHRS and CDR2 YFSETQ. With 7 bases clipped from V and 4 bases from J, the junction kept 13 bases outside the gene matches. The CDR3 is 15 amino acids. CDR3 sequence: CASGLIDRVGTEAFF. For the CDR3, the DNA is TGCGCCAGCGGATTGATAGACAGGGTCGGCACTGAAGCTTTCTTT.

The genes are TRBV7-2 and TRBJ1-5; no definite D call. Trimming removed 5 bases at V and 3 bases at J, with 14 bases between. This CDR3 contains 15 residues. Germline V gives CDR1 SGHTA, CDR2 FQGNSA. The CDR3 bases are TGTGCCAGCAGCCCCGGGTCCGTCCTCAATCAGCCCCAGCATTTT. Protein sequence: CASSPGSVLNQPQHF.

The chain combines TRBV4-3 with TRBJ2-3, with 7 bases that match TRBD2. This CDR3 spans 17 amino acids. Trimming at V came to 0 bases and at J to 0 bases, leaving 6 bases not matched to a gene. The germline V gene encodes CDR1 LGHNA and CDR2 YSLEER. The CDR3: CASSQDGASGSTDTQYF. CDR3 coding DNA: TGCGCCAGCAGCCAAGATGGGGCTAGCGGTAGCACAGATACGCAGTATTTT.

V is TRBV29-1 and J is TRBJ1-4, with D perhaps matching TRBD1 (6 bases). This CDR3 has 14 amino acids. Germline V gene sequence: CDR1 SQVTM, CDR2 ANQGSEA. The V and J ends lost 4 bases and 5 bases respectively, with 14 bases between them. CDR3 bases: TGCAGCGTTGGTGGGGGACATATGAATGAAAAACTGTTTTTT. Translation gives CSVGGGHMNEKLFF. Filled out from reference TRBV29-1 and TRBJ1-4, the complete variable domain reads SAVISQKPSRDICQRGTSLTIQCQVDSQVTMMFWYRQQPGQSLTLIATANQGSEATYESGFVIDKFPISRPNLTFSTLTVSNMSPEDSSIYLCSVGGGHMNEKLFFGSGTQLSVL.

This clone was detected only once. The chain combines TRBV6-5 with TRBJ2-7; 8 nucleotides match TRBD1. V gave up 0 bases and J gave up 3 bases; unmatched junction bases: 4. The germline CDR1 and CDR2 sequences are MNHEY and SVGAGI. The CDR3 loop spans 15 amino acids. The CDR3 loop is CASSYSLDRVYEQYF. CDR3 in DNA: TGTGCCAGCAGTTACTCCCTGGACAGGGTCTACGAGCAGTACTTC.

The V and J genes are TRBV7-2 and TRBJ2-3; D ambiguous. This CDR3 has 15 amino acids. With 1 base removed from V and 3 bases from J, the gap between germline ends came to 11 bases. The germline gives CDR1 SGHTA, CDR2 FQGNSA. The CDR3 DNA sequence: TGTGCCAGCAGCTTAGAAGTAGCCAGAACAGATACGCAGTATTTT. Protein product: CASSLEVARTDTQYF.

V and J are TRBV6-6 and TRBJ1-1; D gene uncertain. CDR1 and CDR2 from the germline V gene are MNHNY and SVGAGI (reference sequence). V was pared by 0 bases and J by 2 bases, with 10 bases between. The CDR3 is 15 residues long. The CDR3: CASSYSFAGNTEAFF. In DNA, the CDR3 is TGTGCCAGCAGTTACTCGTTTGCAGGAAACACTGAAGCTTTCTTT.

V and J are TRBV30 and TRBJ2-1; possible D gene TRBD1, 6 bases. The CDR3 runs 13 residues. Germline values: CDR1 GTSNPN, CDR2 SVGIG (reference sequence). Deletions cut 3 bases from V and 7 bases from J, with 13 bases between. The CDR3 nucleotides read TGTGCCTGGAGCAGGGGAAATGAGAATGAGCAGTTCTTC. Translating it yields CAWSRGNENEQFF. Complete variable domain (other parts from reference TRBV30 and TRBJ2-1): SQTIHQWPATLVQPVGSPLSLECTVEGTSNPNLYWYRQAAGRGLQLLFYSVGIGQISSEVPQNLSASRPQDRQFILSSKKLLLSDSGFYLCAWSRGNENEQFFGPGTRLTVL.

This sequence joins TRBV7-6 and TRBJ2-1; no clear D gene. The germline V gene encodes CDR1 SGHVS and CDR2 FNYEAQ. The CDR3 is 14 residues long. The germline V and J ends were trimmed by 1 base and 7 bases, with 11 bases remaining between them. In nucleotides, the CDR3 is TGTGCCAGCAGCTTAGATACCGTTCAGAATGAGCAGTTCTTC. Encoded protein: CASSLDTVQNEQFF.